This T cell receptor (beta chain) was identified in a study of neurological immune-mediated disorders. This sample's time point: longitudinal time-point 3. Details on this clonotype: The junction and the germline gene differ at one end; a read error may be behind it.

The length of the CDR3 is 11 residues. The V gene's germline CDR1 is SNHLY and CDR2 FYNNEI. Using its own MiXCR run on the 5' RACE reads, TCRdb lists one record per CDR3 protein. The table shows approximately 58,000 distinct CDR3 sequences, with 6.5% to 8.5% occurring only once. This receptor was taken from a woman aged 40 to 49 in good health. The J gene is TRBJ2-7, the V gene TRBV2; no reliable D call. The sample consisted of PBMCs. The CDR3 DNA reads TGTGCCAGTACAGAGAACTACGAGCTGTACTTC. It is translated as CASTENYELYF.